A single sample is the source of the 9 T cell receptor beta chains below, sequenced in a study of cytomegalovirus exposure and HLA in healthy donors. Produced via immunoSEQ multiplex PCR; TCRdb's table is partial and in-frame only. The sample lists 250,000 to 300,000 clones, nearly 90% occurring once. Material for sequencing was PBMCs. These receptors all stem from a woman younger than 35 in good health and CMV-seronegative.

This sequence joins TRBV4-3 and TRBJ2-1; 10 bases agree with TRBD2. The germline CDR1 and CDR2 sequences are LGHNA and YSLEER. J gave up 10 bases and V 1 base, and 7 bases lay outside the gene matches. The CDR3 length is 15 residues. The CDR3 nucleotides read TGCGCCAGCAGCCAAGGAACTAGCGGGGAAATCGAGCAGTTCTTC. Amino acids: CASSQGTSGEIEQFF.

The chain carries TRBV10-3 and TRBJ1-5, with a weak D call TRBD1 (5 bases). The V and J ends lost 0 bases and 4 bases respectively, with 13 bases between them. CDR1 and CDR2 from the germline V gene are ENHRY and SYGVKD. This CDR3 has 16 amino acids. CDR3 bases: TGTGCCATCAGTGAGTCGGAGGGACTTCCGAATCAGCCCCAGCATTTT. Protein product: CAISESEGLPNQPQHF.

The rearrangement joins TRBV4-1 to TRBJ1-4; no reliable D call. V lost 1 base and J 0 bases, leaving 12 bases between the germline ends. The germline gives CDR1 MGHRA, CDR2 YSYEKL. The CDR3 is 17 residues long. The CDR3 region has the DNA TGCGCCAGCAGCCAAGTTTCACCCTATGCAACTAATGAAAAACTGTTTTTT. Protein: CASSQVSPYATNEKLFF.

The sample holds a few counts of this clone. CDR3 DNA sequence: TGTGCCAGCAGAGTAACTAGCGGCGGGAACAATGAGCAGTTCTTC. This gives the protein CASRVTSGGNNEQFF. The J gene is TRBJ2-1, the V gene TRBV6-4; 8 bases fit TRBD2. The ends lost 6 bases at V and 5 bases at J; junction bases unmatched: 9. This CDR3 has 15 amino acids. Germline V lookup: CDR1 MRHNA, CDR2 SNTAGT.

The rearrangement links TRBV7-8 to TRBJ1-5; TRBD1 matches 9 bases. Trimming cost V 5 bases and J 3 bases; bases outside gene matches: 5. Germline V gives CDR1 SGHVS, CDR2 FQNEAQ. The CDR3 has 15 amino acids. CDR3 region: CASSMGQGINQPQHF. CDR3 bases: TGTGCCAGCAGCATGGGACAGGGTATCAATCAGCCCCAGCATTTT.

The J gene is TRBJ2-7, the V gene TRBV7-8; TRBD1 agrees at 7 bases. The V and J ends lost 1 base and 2 bases, in that order; junction bases with no gene match: 2. Germline CDR1 is SGHVS and CDR2 is FQNEAQ. The CDR3 is 14 amino acids. CDR3 bases: TGTGCCAGCAGCTTAGGACAGGGAGCCTACGAGCAGTACGTC. It is translated as CASSLGQGAYEQYV.

This chain connects TRBV4-1 to TRBJ2-1; D might be TRBD1 (5 bases). The germline V gene has CDR1 MGHRA and CDR2 YSYEKL. The CDR3 has 16 residues. Trimming stripped 0 bases from V and 5 bases from J, with 14 bases between. The CDR3 sequence is CASSQETPGPHNEQFF. The CDR3 DNA follows: TGCGCCAGCAGCCAAGAGACCCCAGGGCCTCACAATGAGCAGTTCTTC.

V and J are TRBV5-6 and TRBJ1-6, with TRBD1 as a possible D gene (5 bases). V shed 0 bases and J shed 6 bases, with 13 bases lying between them. From germline, CDR1 is SGHDT and CDR2 YYEEEE. This CDR3 comprises 16 residues. The CDR3 here is CASSLVGGRANSPLHF. The DNA of the CDR3 is TGTGCCAGCAGCTTGGTCGGTGGCAGGGCTAATTCACCCCTCCACTTT.

The table lists this clone with a count of one. The chain employs TRBV27 and TRBJ2-5; 10 nucleotides line up with TRBD2. Germline V gives CDR1 MNHEY, CDR2 SMNVEV (reference sequence). This CDR3 comprises 16 residues. V trimming: 6 bases; J trimming: 0 bases; junction bases outside the gene matches: 7. CDR3 bases: TGTGCCAGCAGCCCCTCCGGACTAGCGGACCAAGAGACCCAGTACTTC. This gives the protein CASSPSGLADQETQYF.